This T cell receptor beta chain was recorded in a study of T cell responses to AZD1222 COVID-19 vaccine. J gave up 8 bases and V 6 bases, and 9 bases lay outside the gene matches. The CDR3 length is 15 residues. The germline gives CDR1 SNHLY, CDR2 FYNNEI. About this clone itself: Its antigen is undetermined.

General study points: Only six people who got AZD1222 tested seropositive at baseline. Spike-specific TCR breadth and depth grew following two AZD1222 doses. Females outnumbered males among donors, who were mostly white British; clonal diversity was possibly underestimated. Epitopes outside B.1.351 and B.1.1.7 mutated regions reportedly drew nearly half of spike TCRs.

This table comes from immunoSEQ multiplex PCR, and its TCRdb copy is limited to in-frame clones, with some not included. The top ten clones hold roughly a sixth of a sample with roughly 120,000 clones, just over 85% of them seen once. The TCR originated in an adult in good health. Source: peripheral blood, taken on day 0 of MenACWY control vaccination. This sequence joins TRBV2 and TRBJ2-3; the match to TRBD2 covers 12 bases. CDR3 in DNA: TGTGCCAGCAGCAAAGGGCCTAGCGGGAGGGGTACGCAGTATTTT. Translating gives CASSKGPSGRGTQYF.